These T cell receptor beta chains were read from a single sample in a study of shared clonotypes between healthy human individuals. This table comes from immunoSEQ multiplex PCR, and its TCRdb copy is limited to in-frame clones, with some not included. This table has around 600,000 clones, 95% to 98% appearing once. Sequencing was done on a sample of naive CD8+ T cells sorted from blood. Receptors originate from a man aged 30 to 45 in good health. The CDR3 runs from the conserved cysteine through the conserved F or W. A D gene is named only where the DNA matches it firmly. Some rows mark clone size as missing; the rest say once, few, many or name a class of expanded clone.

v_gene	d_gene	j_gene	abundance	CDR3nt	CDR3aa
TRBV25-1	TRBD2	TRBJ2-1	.	TGTGCCAGCAGTGTTGCGGGAGGTTTGTATGAGCAGTTCTTC	CASSVAGGLYEQFF
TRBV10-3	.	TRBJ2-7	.	TGTGCCATCAGTGAGTCTCAAGGCCTAGTGGGGGAGCAGTACTTC	CAISESQGLVGEQYF
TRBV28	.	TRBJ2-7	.	TGTGCCAGCAGCCGAACCTACGAGCAGTACTTC	CASSRTYEQYF
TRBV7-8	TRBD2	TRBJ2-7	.	TGTGCCAGCAGCTTAAGGTTAGCGGGACCCTACGAGCAGTACTTC	CASSLRLAGPYEQYF
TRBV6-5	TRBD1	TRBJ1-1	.	TGTGCCAGCAGTTCCGGGACAGGGGGCTGGGACACTGAAGCTTTCTTT	CASSSGTGGWDTEAFF
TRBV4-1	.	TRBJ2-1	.	TGCGCCAGCAGCCAAGTATCTGGGGAGCAGTTCTTC	CASSQVSGEQFF
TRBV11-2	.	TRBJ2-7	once	TGTGCCAGCAGCTCCGAGGACAGCAAATTCTTCTACGAGCAGTACTTC	CASSSEDSKFFYEQYF
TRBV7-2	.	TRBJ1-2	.	TGTGCCAGCAGCTCCCAAGAGCTAGCTAACTATGGCTACACCTTC	CASSSQELANYGYTF
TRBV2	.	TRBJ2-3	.	TGTGCCAGCAGGGCCCCGGACGTTGATACGCAGTATTTT	CASRAPDVDTQYF
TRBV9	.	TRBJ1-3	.	TGTGCCAGCAGCGTAGAGGGAGGCTCTGGAAACACCATATATTTT	CASSVEGGSGNTIYF
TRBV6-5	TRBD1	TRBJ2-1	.	TGTGCCACCGCGACAGGGGTCAATGAGCAGTTCTTC	CATATGVNEQFF
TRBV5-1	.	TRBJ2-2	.	TGCGCCAGCAGTCCTCCCCGAATTGGCGCGAACACCGGGGAGCTGTTTTTT	CASSPPRIGANTGELFF
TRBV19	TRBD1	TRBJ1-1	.	TGTGCCAGTAGTTGGACAGGGTTCACTGAAGCTTTCTTT	CASSWTGFTEAFF
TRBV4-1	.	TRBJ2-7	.	TGCGCCAGCAGCCAAGATCGGGGGAGCTACGAGCAGTACTTC	CASSQDRGSYEQYF
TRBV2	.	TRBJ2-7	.	TGTGCCAGCAGTCCGGGACCCTCCTTGTCGCACGAGCAGTACTTC	CASSPGPSLSHEQYF
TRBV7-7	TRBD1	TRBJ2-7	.	TGTGCTAGCAGCCAGACAGGGGGGTACGAGCAGTACTTC	CASSQTGGYEQYF
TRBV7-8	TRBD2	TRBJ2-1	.	TGTGCCAGCAGCCCCTGGGGGGGGAGGGAGGTGTCTGAGCAGTTCTTC	CASSPWGGREVSEQFF
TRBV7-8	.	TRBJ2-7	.	TGTGCCAGCAGCGCCCGCAGGGAATTCTCCTACGAGCAGTACTTC	CASSARREFSYEQYF
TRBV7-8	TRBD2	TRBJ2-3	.	TGTGCCAGCAGCCCCCACCCAGGGACTAGCGGGAGGGGTTGGGCAGATACGCAGTATTTT	CASSPHPGTSGRGWADTQYF
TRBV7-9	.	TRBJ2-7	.	TGTGCCAGCAGCTTAGACAGATCCAGATTCTACGAGCAGTACTTC	CASSLDRSRFYEQYF
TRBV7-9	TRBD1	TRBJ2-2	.	TGTGCCAGCAGCTCAACAAGGGACAGCACCGGGGAGCTGTTTTTT	CASSSTRDSTGELFF
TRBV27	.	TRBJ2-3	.	TGTGCCAGCAGTTACTACCTCTGGGATACGCAGTATTTT	CASSYYLWDTQYF
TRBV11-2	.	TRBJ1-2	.	TGTGCCAGCAGTTTTTTCCCCCGAGGGGTTGGCTATGGCTACACCTTC	CASSFFPRGVGYGYTF
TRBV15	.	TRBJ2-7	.	TGTGCCACCAGCAGAGCTCCGACATTAAGCTCCTACGAGCAGTACTTC	CATSRAPTLSSYEQYF
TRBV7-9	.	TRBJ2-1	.	TGTGCCAGCAGTCTAGTCGGGTATGAGCAGTTCTTC	CASSLVGYEQFF
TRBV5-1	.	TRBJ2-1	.	TGCGCCAGCAGCCCGATATCCGCTAATGAGCAGTTCTTC	CASSPISANEQFF
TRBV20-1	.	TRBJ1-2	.	TGCAGGGTCGGATATGGCTACACCTTC	CRVGYGYTF
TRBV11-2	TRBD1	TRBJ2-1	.	TGTGCCAGCACATCCCTCTCCCGGGACAGGGGGGGCAATGAGCAGTTCTTC	CASTSLSRDRGGNEQFF
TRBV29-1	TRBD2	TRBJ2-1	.	TGCAGCGTTGTAGGGACTAGCGGGATTGGGTTTTACAATGAGCAGTTCTTC	CSVVGTSGIGFYNEQFF
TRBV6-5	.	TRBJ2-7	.	TGTGCCAGCAGTTACAAGACTGAATATTACGAGCAGTACTTC	CASSYKTEYYEQYF
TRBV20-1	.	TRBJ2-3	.	TGCAGTATAGTGATAGATACGCAGTATTTT	CSIVIDTQYF
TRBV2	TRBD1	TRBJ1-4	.	TGTGCCAGCAGTGGGGACAGGGGGTCTGCAACTAATGAAAAACTGTTTTTT	CASSGDRGSATNEKLFF
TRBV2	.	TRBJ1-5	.	TGTGCCAGCAGTGCCGGGGACAATAGCAATCAGCCCCAGCATTTT	CASSAGDNSNQPQHF
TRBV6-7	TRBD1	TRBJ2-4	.	TGTGCCAGCAGACCTGACAGGGTAGCCAAAAACATTCAGTACTTC	CASRPDRVAKNIQYF
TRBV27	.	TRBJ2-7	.	TGTGCCAGCAGTTTAGGGCCCCTGGATCCCGAGCAGTACTTC	CASSLGPLDPEQYF
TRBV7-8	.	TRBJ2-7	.	TGTGCCAGCAGCCCAGGGACATTGTACTACGAGCAGTACTTC	CASSPGTLYYEQYF
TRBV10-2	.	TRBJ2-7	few	TGCGCCAGCAGTGGGACACGGGACTACGAGCAGTACTTC	CASSGTRDYEQYF
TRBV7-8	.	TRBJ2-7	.	TGTGCCAGCAGCTCGGGCTGGGCCGCGAGCTCCTACGAGCAGTACTTC	CASSSGWAASSYEQYF
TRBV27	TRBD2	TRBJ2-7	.	TGTGCCAGCAGCCCAGGGACTAGCGGAACCTACGAGCAGTACTTC	CASSPGTSGTYEQYF
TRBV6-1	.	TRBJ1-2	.	TGTGCCAGCAGTGGCTATACAGGACTTCTTAACTATGGCTACACCTTC	CASSGYTGLLNYGYTF
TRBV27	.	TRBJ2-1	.	TGTGCCAGCAGTTTGTGGGTTGATAACAATGAGCAGTTCTTC	CASSLWVDNNEQFF
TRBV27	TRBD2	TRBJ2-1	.	TGTGCCAGCAGTTCCCCGACTAGCGGGAGTTTTGAGCAGTTCTTC	CASSSPTSGSFEQFF
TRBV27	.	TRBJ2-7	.	TGTGCCAGCAGTTTAGGGTCACCGAACGAGCAGTACTTC	CASSLGSPNEQYF
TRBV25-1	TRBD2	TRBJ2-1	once	TGTGCCAGCAGTGAATGGGCTAGCGGGTCCAGCTACAATGAGCAGTTCTTC	CASSEWASGSSYNEQFF
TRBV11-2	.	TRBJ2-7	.	TGTGCCAGCAGAACCGGGGGCATCTACGAGCAGTACTTC	CASRTGGIYEQYF
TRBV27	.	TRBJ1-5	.	TGTGCCAGCAGATTTACAGGGTCCAATCAGCCCCAGCATTTT	CASRFTGSNQPQHF
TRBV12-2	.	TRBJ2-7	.	TGTGCAAGTCGTCAGGCCTCCGGGATCTACGAGCAGTACTTC	CASRQASGIYEQYF
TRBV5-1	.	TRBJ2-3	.	TGCGCCAGCAGCTTGGTGGTTGGCACAGATACGCAGTATTTT	CASSLVVGTDTQYF
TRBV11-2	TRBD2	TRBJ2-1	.	TGTGCCAGCAGCTTAGTAGTAGAGCCTAGCGGCACCGACGGTGATGAGCAGTTCTTC	CASSLVVEPSGTDGDEQFF
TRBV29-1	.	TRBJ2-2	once	TGCAGCGTTGTTTGGCCAGAGAACACCGGGGAGCTGTTTTTT	CSVVWPENTGELFF